What follows are 2 T cell receptor beta chains derived from one specimen sequenced in a study of technical replicates of blood from several donors. The table came from immunoSEQ multiplex PCR; TCRdb's copy has only in-frame clones and leaves some out. This table holds about 84,000 clones, around 93% found once. The material sequenced was T cells isolated from PBMCs. These receptors came from a human donor in good health.

The J gene is TRBJ1-2, the V gene TRBV5-1, with 7 bases that match TRBD1. This CDR3 region has 13 residues. With V trimmed by 0 bases and J by 8 bases, 4 bases remained unmatched. Germline loops: CDR1 SGHRS, CDR2 YFSETQ. In nucleotides, the CDR3 is TGCGCCAGCAGCTTGGAGGCAGGGGGAGGCTACACCTTC. Translating it yields CASSLEAGGGYTF.

This chain connects TRBV6-5 to TRBJ2-1, with TRBD2 identical over 11 bases. This CDR3 has 15 residues. The germline gives CDR1 MNHEY, CDR2 SVGAGI. Losses at the gene ends were 7 bases for V and 2 bases for J; bases not matched to a gene: 4. CDR3 protein: CASNPLAGAYNEQFF. CDR3 nucleotides: TGTGCCAGCAATCCACTAGCGGGGGCCTACAATGAGCAGTTCTTC.